A selection of T cell receptor beta chains follows, all from one sample in a study of blood T cell repertoires in COVID-19. Here immunoSEQ multiplex PCR was the method, and the copy in TCRdb shows in-frame clones only, minus some. The repertoire consists of some 140,000 clones, with around 89% occurring once and the leading ten covering less than 2.5%. Sequenced input: peripheral blood. The receptors shown here come from a man between 70 and 80 years old with active COVID-19. Both conserved end residues are part of each CDR3. D genes are given only for firm matches. The size of a clone is reported for some rows only, either as once, few or many, or as a class for expanded clones.

CDR3 length	V gene	D gene	clone size	J gene	CDR3 DNA	CDR3 protein
18	TRBV14	TRBD2	.	TRBJ2-2	TGTGCCAGCAGCCAAGACCCAGAAGCGGGAGCTGTAGCCGGGGAGCTGTTTTTT	CASSQDPEAGAVAGELFF
15	TRBV10-3	TRBD2	.	TRBJ2-7	TGTGCCATCAGTGGAAGGGCGGGAGATCCGGGCGAGCAGTACTTC	CAISGRAGDPGEQYF
15	TRBV27	.	.	TRBJ2-2	TGTGCCAGCAGCCTCCGGGCGGGGGCCACCGGGGAGCTGTTTTTT	CASSLRAGATGELFF
14	TRBV29-1	TRBD2	.	TRBJ2-1	TGCAGCCAAGCTAGCGGGGCGGGCTACAATGAGCAGTTCTTC	CSQASGAGYNEQFF
14	TRBV7-3	.	.	TRBJ1-1	TGTGCCAGCAGCGTCGAACAGAGGAACACTGAAGCTTTCTTT	CASSVEQRNTEAFF
14	TRBV27	.	.	TRBJ2-2	TGTGCCAGCAGTTGGGCGGCGGGCACCGGGGAGCTGTTTTTT	CASSWAAGTGELFF
14	TRBV28	.	few	TRBJ2-7	TGTGCCAGCAGCTCTACTAGCTTGTCCTCCGAGCAGTACTTC	CASSSTSLSSEQYF
15	TRBV7-9	.	.	TRBJ2-5	TGTGCCAGCAGCCTTAAGGAGGTACCGGGAGAGACCCAGTACTTC	CASSLKEVPGETQYF
14	TRBV6-5	.	.	TRBJ2-2	TGTGCCAGCACCCGAAATAGCGGCAGCGGGGAGCTGTTTTTT	CASTRNSGSGELFF
15	TRBV11-2	.	.	TRBJ1-5	TGTGCCAGCAGCTTAGCCGGGAATCCCAATCAGCCCCAGCATTTT	CASSLAGNPNQPQHF
17	TRBV27	TRBD2	.	TRBJ2-4	TGTGCCAGCAACGAGGTAGCGGGAGGCCTAGCCAAAAACATTCAGTACTTC	CASNEVAGGLAKNIQYF
15	TRBV11-3	TRBD1	.	TRBJ2-6	TGTGCCAGCAGCCCTCGACAGGGTGGGGCCAACGTCCTGACTTTC	CASSPRQGGANVLTF
13	TRBV3-1/TRBV3-2	.	once	TRBJ2-1	TGTGCCAGCAGCCCCGGGAGATCGGGTGAGCAGTTCTTC	CASSPGRSGEQFF
14	TRBV24-1	.	once	TRBJ2-5	TGTGCCACCAGTGATCCCACAGGCCAAGAGACCCAGTACTTC	CATSDPTGQETQYF
15	TRBV5-6	TRBD1	.	TRBJ2-7	TGTGCCAGCAACCCTTCGGGACAGGGGGCGTACGAGCAGTACTTC	CASNPSGQGAYEQYF
15	TRBV29-1	.	.	TRBJ1-2	TGCAGCGTTGAAGATCGGGTGGGCAGGGGCATTGGCTACACCTTC	CSVEDRVGRGIGYTF
14	TRBV19	.	.	TRBJ1-1	TGTGCCAGTCGGTCCCCTTATCCGAACACTGAAGCTTTCTTT	CASRSPYPNTEAFF
13	TRBV7-9	.	.	TRBJ1-1	TGTGCCACCGGACAGACCCTTAACACTGAAGCTTTCTTT	CATGQTLNTEAFF
14	TRBV6-2/TRBV6-3	TRBD1	.	TRBJ2-1	TGTGCCAGCAGTTACGCGGCAGGGGGCAATGAGCAGTTCTTC	CASSYAAGGNEQFF
14	TRBV7-2	.	.	TRBJ1-5	TGTGCCAGCAGCACCCGACAGGGCAATCAGCCCCAGCATTTT	CASSTRQGNQPQHF
13	TRBV10-2	TRBD1	.	TRBJ1-5	TGCGCCACCCGCGGGGACAGGGGTCAGCCCCAGCATTTT	CATRGDRGQPQHF
13	TRBV9	.	.	TRBJ2-1	TGTGCCAGCAGCGTTCCCGCGGGGAATGAGCAGTTCTTC	CASSVPAGNEQFF
16	TRBV3-1/TRBV3-2	.	.	TRBJ2-2	TGTGCCAGCAGCCCAGGGACACGGCGAATGACCGGGGAGCTGTTTTTT	CASSPGTRRMTGELFF
15	TRBV11-1	.	.	TRBJ2-5	TGTGCCAGCAGCTACCAGACCGTGCGAGGAGAGACCCAGTACTTC	CASSYQTVRGETQYF
14	TRBV27	.	.	TRBJ2-7	TGTGCCAGCAGCTTAATCCCTCCCTCTGAGGAGCAGTACTTC	CASSLIPPSEEQYF
13	TRBV28	.	.	TRBJ1-3	TGTGCCAGCAGTTCGAGTTCGGGAAACACCATATATTTT	CASSSSSGNTIYF
15	TRBV27	.	.	TRBJ2-1	TGTGCCAGCAGTTTCCGGGTTACGGAACCCAATGAGCAGTTCTTC	CASSFRVTEPNEQFF
13	TRBV28	.	.	TRBJ1-4	TGTGCCAGCAGTTTAGGGGGGGCCGAAAAACTGTTTTTT	CASSLGGAEKLFF
15	TRBV5-1	.	.	TRBJ2-3	TGCGCCAGCAGCATTGGAGCGGACCTCACAGATACGCAGTATTTT	CASSIGADLTDTQYF
14	TRBV9	.	.	TRBJ1-2	TGTGCCAGCAGCGTAGAACAGACGAACTATGGCTACACCTTC	CASSVEQTNYGYTF
13	TRBV5-1	.	.	TRBJ1-1	TGCGCCAGTGTAGACACCCCGAACACTGAAGCTTTCTTT	CASVDTPNTEAFF
15	TRBV5-4	.	.	TRBJ2-7	TGTGCCAGCAGCCCATCCGGGACTCTACTAATGAAGCAGTACTTC	CASSPSGTLLMKQYF